The 21 T cell receptor beta chains reported below all come from one sample, sequenced in a study of T cell changes during pregnancy in multiple sclerosis. TCRdb's table, derived via immunoSEQ multiplex PCR, lists solely in-frame clones and lacks some. The data hold 85,000 to 90,000 clones, with around 90% observed a single time. The sample consisted of peripheral blood, taken in the first trimester of pregnancy. All receptors come from a female donor in good health, enrolled as a control in a pregnancy study.

The chain employs TRBV6-4 and TRBJ2-1; D gene unclear. Germline values: CDR1 MRHNA, CDR2 SNTAGT. The CDR3 runs to 13 residues. V was pared by 4 bases and J by 9 bases, with 13 bases between. Written as DNA, the CDR3 is TGTGCCAGCAGTGTTGAGTTCTATAGTGAGCAGTTCTTC. Amino acid sequence: CASSVEFYSEQFF.

This chain uses TRBV5-1 with TRBJ2-3, with 7 nucleotides matching TRBD1. Germline trimming cut 0 bases from V and 2 bases from J; bases unmatched to any gene: 3. Germline V CDR1 and CDR2: SGHRS, YFSETQ. The CDR3 extends over 15 amino acids. CDR3: CASSLGDRPTDTQYF. DNA of the CDR3: TGCGCCAGCAGCTTGGGGGACAGACCCACAGATACGCAGTATTTT.

The chain carries TRBV11-2 and TRBJ2-7; the match to TRBD2 covers 8 bases. The CDR3 extends over 15 amino acids. The germline CDR1 and CDR2 sequences are SGHAT and FQNNGV. The J segment lost 7 bases and the V segment lost 5 bases, leaving 13 bases of the junction unmatched. CDR3 region: CASSPGASGGVEQYF. CDR3 coding DNA: TGTGCCAGCAGCCCCGGGGCCAGCGGGGGAGTTGAGCAGTACTTC.

The rearrangement links TRBV7-3 to TRBJ2-1, with 10 nucleotides matching TRBD1. This CDR3 has 15 residues. In germline, CDR1 is SGHTA, CDR2 FQGTGA. J gave up 3 bases and V 5 bases, and 4 bases lay outside the gene matches. The CDR3 DNA reads TGTGCCAGCAGCAGTGGGGACAGGGGCTACAATGAGCAGTTCTTC. Translated, it gives CASSSGDRGYNEQFF.

This clone appeared once. CDR3 DNA sequence: TGTGCCAGCAGTGGTTTTCAGGTCGCTTTCTTT. It translates to CASSGFQVAFF. V gene TRBV2 combines with J gene TRBJ1-1; D remains ambiguous. V was trimmed by 4 bases and J by 11 bases, leaving 11 bases between them. The CDR3 totals 11 residues. Germline CDR1 reads SNHLY; CDR2 reads FYNNEI.

The rearrangement joins TRBV7-2 to TRBJ1-6; no definite D call. The CDR3 sequence is 16 residues long. Germline loops: CDR1 SGHTA, CDR2 FQGNSA. V was shortened by 0 bases and J by 0 bases, with 6 bases between the two germline ends. CDR3 residues: CASSLAASSYNSPLHF. CDR3 nucleotides: TGTGCCAGCAGCTTAGCGGCAAGCTCCTATAATTCACCCCTCCACTTT.

V and J are TRBV5-1 and TRBJ1-1; 9 nucleotides match TRBD1. The ends lost 0 bases at V and 5 bases at J; junction bases unmatched: 8. Per germline, CDR1 SGHRS and CDR2 YFSETQ. CDR3 length: 16 residues. CDR3 DNA sequence: TGCGCCAGCAGCTTGGAGACAGGGGGTTACGGGACTGAAGCTTTCTTT. Its translation: CASSLETGGYGTEAFF.

The chain carries TRBV11-1 and TRBJ1-4, with 9 bases fitting TRBD1. Losses at the gene ends were 5 bases for V and 4 bases for J; bases not matched to a gene: 2. CDR3 length equals 14 residues. Germline V CDR1 and CDR2: SGHAT, FQDESV (reference sequence). The CDR3 nucleotides are TGTGCCAGCAGCCGGGACAGGGATAATGAAAAACTGTTTTTT. It codes for CASSRDRDNEKLFF.

The chain uses TRBV4-3 and TRBJ1-6, with 7 positions matching TRBD1. Losses at the gene ends were 0 bases for V and 5 bases for J; bases not matched to a gene: 7. Germline V gene sequence: CDR1 LGHNA, CDR2 YSLEER. The CDR3 is 17 residues long. The CDR3 DNA reads as TGCGCCAGCAGCCAAGACGGGGGCAGGGGGAATAATTCACCCCTCCACTTT. It translates to CASSQDGGRGNNSPLHF.

The table lists this clone with a count of one. This chain connects TRBV28 to TRBJ1-6, with 8 nucleotides matching TRBD1. With 6 bases clipped from V and 7 bases from J, the junction kept 5 bases outside the gene matches. Germline CDR1 reads MDHEN; CDR2 reads SYDVKM. This CDR3 spans 14 amino acids. In nucleotides, the CDR3 is TGTGCCAGCAGGGTGAGACAGGGGAATTCACCCCTCCACTTT. Translated: CASRVRQGNSPLHF.

This chain joins TRBV4-3 and TRBJ1-6, with D possibly being TRBD1 (6 bases). V dropped 4 bases and J dropped 3 bases, with 10 bases sitting between them. There are 15 residues in the CDR3. Germline CDR1 and CDR2: LGHNA and YSLEER. The CDR3 DNA reads TGCGCCAGCAGCCTAAACAGGGACTATAATTCACCCCTCCACTTT. Translating it yields CASSLNRDYNSPLHF.

The chain uses TRBV7-2 and TRBJ2-7, with 7 bases matching TRBD1. Trimming cost V 5 bases and J 2 bases; bases outside gene matches: 9. This CDR3 contains 15 residues. Germline lookup yields CDR1 SGHTA and CDR2 FQGNSA. The CDR3 DNA follows: TGTGCCAGCAGCCTACCTCGGACAGGCACCTACGAGCAGTACTTC. The encoded protein is CASSLPRTGTYEQYF.

J is TRBJ2-7 and V is TRBV27, with D possibly TRBD1 on 6 matching bases. Germline CDR1 and CDR2: MNHEY and SMNVEV (reference sequence). V was cut by 6 bases and J by 6 bases, with 18 bases left in between. This CDR3 comprises 14 residues. CDR3 coding DNA: TGTGCCAGCAGGGGCCCCATGACAGGTCCCGAGCAGTACTTC. Amino acid sequence: CASRGPMTGPEQYF.

This clone was detected only once. This chain joins TRBV29-1 and TRBJ2-4; 9 bases align to TRBD1. Trimming took 7 bases from V and 10 from J; bases not matched to a gene: 11. Looked up from germline, CDR1 is SQVTM and CDR2 is ANQGSEA. The CDR3 is made up of 13 amino acids. CDR3 protein: CSALGQGGGIQYF. CDR3 DNA: TGCAGCGCCCTGGGACAGGGTGGGGGGATTCAGTACTTC.

V usage is TRBV4-1 and J usage is TRBJ2-7, with a weak D call TRBD1 (5 bases). Trimming took 3 bases from V and 2 from J, leaving 14 bases between them. Germline V gives CDR1 MGHRA, CDR2 YSYEKL. This CDR3 comprises 15 residues. The CDR3 spells CASSHLPGQTYEQYF. The DNA for the CDR3 is TGCGCCAGCAGCCATTTGCCAGGGCAGACCTACGAGCAGTACTTC.

Concerning this clone: One junction end disagrees with the germline gene, perhaps due to a read error. The V and J genes are TRBV7-7 and TRBJ2-7; TRBD1 might be the D (5 bases). Looked up from germline, CDR1 is SSHAT and CDR2 is FNYEAQ (reference sequence). The CDR3 has 13 amino acids. As DNA, the CDR3 is TGTGCTAGCAGCTTCGGACAAACCTACGAGCAGTACTTC. It codes for CASSFGQTYEQYF.

The rearrangement joins TRBV29-1 to TRBJ1-1, with a weak D call TRBD1 (6 bases). With 4 bases removed from V and 2 bases from J, the gap between germline ends came to 14 bases. The germline CDR1 and CDR2 sequences are SQVTM and ANQGSEA. The CDR3 has 14 residues. The CDR3 is CSVAGTPANTEAFF. The CDR3 bases are TGCAGCGTTGCTGGGACACCTGCAAACACTGAAGCTTTCTTT.

The chain has TRBV2 and TRBJ2-2; 8 bases are a match to TRBD1. J was trimmed by 7 bases and V by 5 bases; bases with no gene match: 9. From germline, CDR1 is SNHLY and CDR2 FYNNEI. The CDR3 extends over 15 amino acids. This CDR3 reads CASSLWTGSGGELFF. For the CDR3, the DNA is TGTGCCAGCAGTCTGTGGACAGGGTCGGGCGGGGAGCTGTTTTTT.

The J gene is TRBJ1-5, the V gene TRBV4-1; D possibly corresponds to TRBD1 (6 bases). V was pared by 6 bases and J by 4 bases, with 19 bases between. Germline V CDR1 and CDR2: MGHRA, YSYEKL. The CDR3 contains 16 residues. The CDR3 region has the DNA TGCGCCAGCAGTCTACATTACACAGGGAAGAATCAGCCCCAGCATTTT. It is translated as CASSLHYTGKNQPQHF.

The rearrangement links TRBV5-1 to TRBJ2-5; 12 bases align to TRBD2. Germline V gives CDR1 SGHRS, CDR2 YFSETQ. This CDR3 has 16 amino acids. Trimming at V came to 0 bases and at J to 2 bases, leaving 2 bases not matched to a gene. CDR3 nucleotide sequence: TGCGCCAGCAGCTTGGGGCTAGCGGGGGGGCAAGAGACCCAGTACTTC. Amino acid sequence: CASSLGLAGGQETQYF. Full variable domain (remainder filled in from reference TRBV5-1 and TRBJ2-5): KAGVTQTPRYLIKTRGQQVTLSCSPISGHRSVSWYQQTPGQGLQFLFEYFSETQRNKGNFPGRFSGRQFSNSRSEMNVSTLELGDSALYLCASSLGLAGGQETQYFGPGTRLLVL.

This clone was seen a few times. This rearrangement joins TRBV4-2 to TRBJ2-7, with 9 bases that match TRBD1. The length of the CDR3 is 15 residues. V shed 3 bases and J 3 bases; nucleotides not matched to a gene: 6. CDR1 and CDR2 (germline): LGHNA, YNFKEQ. The CDR3 sequence is CASSQNRDRDYEQYF. The DNA for the CDR3 is TGTGCCAGCAGCCAGAACCGGGACAGGGACTACGAGCAGTACTTC.